Listed below are T cell receptor beta chains from one sample, sequenced in a study of long-term antiretroviral therapy in people with HIV. Some clones are missing from TCRdb's copy, which holds only in-frame ones; the method was immunoSEQ multiplex PCR. Of roughly 12,000 clones in the sample, around 79% were seen once. The sample here was unsorted PBMCs, taken 0.8 years before starting antiretroviral therapy. The receptors were gathered from a woman aged 35 to 49 with HIV. Each CDR3 is given with its conserved first and last residue. Fields, in order: clone size, J gene, CDR3 length, D gene, V gene, CDR3 protein, CDR3 DNA. D genes are given only for firm matches. Expanded clones get a size class; other rows say once, few or many, or leave the size out.

>NA|TRBJ2-3|16|TRBD1|TRBV7-9
CASSIATGLSTDTQYF
TGTGCCAGCAGCATTGCGACAGGGTTGAGCACAGATACGCAGTATTTT
>NA|TRBJ2-3|13|NA|TRBV5-1
CASSRLGTDTQYF
TGCGCCAGCAGCCGACTAGGAACAGATACGCAGTATTTT
>NA|TRBJ1-5|13|NA|TRBV18
CASSDQTNQPQHF
TGTGCCAGCTCCGACCAGACGAATCAGCCCCAGCATTTT
>NA|TRBJ2-5|13|NA|TRBV5-6
CASSLTQLGTQYF
TGTGCCAGCAGCTTGACACAGTTGGGGACCCAGTACTTC
>few|TRBJ1-1|14|NA|TRBV9
CASSTGLEDTEAFF
TGTGCCAGCAGCACCGGACTGGAGGACACTGAAGCTTTCTTT
>NA|TRBJ2-7|13|NA|TRBV28
CASSSTEPYEQYF
TGTGCCAGCTCCTCTACTGAACCCTACGAGCAGTACTTC
>NA|TRBJ2-7|14|NA|TRBV7-6
CASSLPGAPYEQYF
TGTGCCAGCAGCTTACCAGGGGCCCCCTACGAGCAGTACTTC
>few|TRBJ2-7|12|NA|TRBV29-1
CSVLWETYEQYF
TGCAGCGTTTTGTGGGAGACCTACGAGCAGTACTTC
>NA|TRBJ2-2|14|NA|TRBV2
CASSQTASTGELFF
TGTGCCAGCAGCCAGACCGCGAGCACCGGGGAGCTGTTTTTT
>NA|TRBJ2-1|14|TRBD1|TRBV18
CASSPGQPYNEQFF
TGTGCCAGCTCTCCGGGACAGCCATACAATGAGCAGTTCTTC
>NA|TRBJ1-4|16|NA|TRBV5-1
CASSLVQGRGNEKLFF
TGCGCCAGCAGCTTGGTCCAGGGGAGAGGTAATGAAAAACTGTTTTTT
>NA|TRBJ1-5|15|TRBD1|TRBV5-8
CASSLTGTGFQPQHF
TGTGCCAGCAGCCTGACCGGGACAGGATTCCAGCCCCAGCATTTT
>once|TRBJ1-1|14|NA|TRBV5-1
CASSMTMMNTEAFF
TGCGCCAGCAGCATGACGATGATGAACACTGAAGCTTTCTTT
>few|TRBJ2-7|14|NA|TRBV2
CASSEMPRKLEQYF
TGTGCCAGCAGTGAAATGCCCCGGAAACTTGAGCAGTACTTC
>NA|TRBJ2-7|18|NA|TRBV5-8
CASSPLSWGEEVVDEQYF
TGTGCCAGCAGCCCTCTGAGTTGGGGGGAAGAGGTTGTAGACGAGCAGTACTTC
>NA|TRBJ2-4|16|TRBD1|TRBV5-1
CASSLVGTGGKNIQYF
TGCGCCAGCAGCTTGGTTGGGACAGGGGGCAAAAACATTCAGTACTTC
>NA|TRBJ2-5|15|NA|TRBV28
CASSPEQGGLETQYF
TGTGCCAGCAGTCCCGAACAGGGTGGATTAGAGACCCAGTACTTC
>NA|TRBJ2-5|13|NA|TRBV18
CASSQREKETQYF
TGTGCCAGCTCACAAAGGGAGAAAGAGACCCAGTACTTC
>few|TRBJ1-2|17|TRBD1|TRBV7-9
CASSPRGQGIENYGYTF
TGTGCCAGCAGCCCCCGGGGACAGGGGATAGAGAACTATGGCTACACCTTC
>NA|TRBJ1-4|18|TRBD1|TRBV6-1
CASSEGGTGRATNEKLFF
TGTGCCAGCAGTGAAGGGGGGACAGGTAGAGCAACTAATGAAAAACTGTTTTTT
>NA|TRBJ2-1|16|NA|TRBV5-1
CASSWRGSGLGNEQFF
TGCGCCAGCAGCTGGCGCGGTAGCGGCCTCGGCAATGAGCAGTTCTTC
>NA|TRBJ2-1|17|NA|TRBV21-1
CASSTPATGGSYNEQFF
TGTGCCAGCAGCACGCCCGCCACAGGGGGTTCTTACAATGAGCAGTTCTTC
>NA|TRBJ2-3|16|TRBD2|TRBV7-2
CASSITSGSGGDTQYF
TGTGCCAGCAGCATCACTAGCGGGAGTGGAGGAGATACGCAGTATTTT
>NA|TRBJ2-7|14|TRBD1|TRBV27
CASSLSDRVYEQYF
TGTGCCAGCAGTTTGAGCGACAGGGTCTACGAGCAGTACTTC
>NA|TRBJ2-7|15|TRBD1|TRBV6-1
CASSEWVQGAREQYF
TGTGCCAGCAGTGAGTGGGTACAGGGGGCCAGGGAGCAGTACTTC
>NA|TRBJ2-3|14|TRBD1|TRBV5-1
CASSLYRGTDTQYF
TGCGCCAGCAGCTTGTACAGGGGGACAGATACGCAGTATTTT
>NA|TRBJ2-3|15|TRBD2|TRBV7-2
CASSSTSGRADTQYF
TGTGCCAGCAGCTCAACTAGCGGGAGGGCGGATACGCAGTATTTT
>NA|TRBJ2-5|15|TRBD2|TRBV5-6
CASSLLAGVQGAQYF
TGTGCCAGCAGCTTGCTAGCGGGCGTACAAGGGGCCCAGTACTTC
>NA|TRBJ1-2|15|NA|TRBV7-9
CASSLSPPANYGYTF
TGTGCCAGCAGCTTATCGCCCCCAGCTAACTATGGCTACACCTTC
>NA|TRBJ2-7|16|TRBD1|TRBV19
CASSTPRTGRGYEQYF
TGTGCCAGTAGTACCCCCCGGACAGGGAGAGGCTACGAGCAGTACTTC
>NA|TRBJ1-1|15|NA|TRBV5-6
CASSPLGFSLTEAFF
TGTGCCAGCAGCCCCCTGGGGTTCTCGCTCACTGAAGCTTTCTTT
>NA|TRBJ2-4|15|NA|TRBV7-2
CASSPSNFVKNIQYF
TGTGCCAGCAGCCCAAGTAATTTCGTCAAAAACATTCAGTACTTC
>NA|TRBJ2-2|12|NA|TRBV7-9
CASSLPYGELFF
TGTGCCAGCAGCTTACCGTACGGGGAGCTGTTTTTT
>few|TRBJ2-7|13|TRBD2|TRBV28
CASIGTSVYEQYF
TGTGCCAGCATAGGGACTAGCGTCTACGAGCAGTACTTC
>NA|TRBJ1-1|15|TRBD1|TRBV10-1
CASSDPGGLNTEAFF
TGCGCCAGCAGTGACCCAGGGGGCCTGAACACTGAAGCTTTCTTT
>NA|TRBJ2-7|16|TRBD2|TRBV19
CASSRPGTSGVYEQYF
TGTGCCAGTAGTCGACCCGGGACTAGCGGCGTCTACGAGCAGTACTTC
>NA|TRBJ2-3|14|NA|TRBV5-1
CASSLGEMTDTQYF
TGCGCCAGCAGCTTGGGGGAGATGACGGATACGCAGTATTTT
>NA|TRBJ2-5|17|NA|TRBV9
CASSVGFSGGNQETQYF
TGTGCCAGCAGCGTAGGCTTTTCTGGGGGAAACCAAGAGACCCAGTACTTC
>few|TRBJ2-2|17|NA|TRBV21-1
CASSKGGRATVTGELFF
TGTGCCAGCAGCAAGGGGGGGAGGGCGACGGTCACCGGGGAGCTGTTTTTT
>NA|TRBJ1-5|14|NA|TRBV28
CASRLPLEIQPQHF
TGTGCCAGCAGGCTTCCTTTGGAGATTCAGCCCCAGCATTTT
>NA|TRBJ2-1|14|NA|TRBV5-5
CASSPTGTYNEQFF
TGTGCCAGCAGCCCCACTGGGACCTACAATGAGCAGTTCTTC
>NA|TRBJ2-2|17|TRBD2|TRBV10-2
CASSESAEREYTGELFF
TGCGCCAGCAGTGAGTCCGCCGAGCGGGAGTACACCGGGGAGCTGTTTTTT
>NA|TRBJ2-5|18|NA|TRBV7-2
CASSSPGGRAGPEETQYF
TGTGCCAGCAGCTCACCCGGGGGAAGAGCTGGCCCGGAGGAGACCCAGTACTTC
>NA|TRBJ2-1|15|TRBD2|TRBV5-4
CASSPVSGSHNEQFF
TGTGCCAGCAGCCCAGTCAGCGGGAGCCACAATGAGCAGTTCTTC
>NA|TRBJ2-3|17|NA|TRBV9
CASSVTNGLAFTDTQYF
TGTGCCAGCAGCGTAACAAATGGGCTAGCCTTCACAGATACGCAGTATTTT
>NA|TRBJ2-2|17|NA|TRBV4-3
CASSQGGRVTNTGELFF
TGCGCCAGCAGCCAAGGGGGCAGGGTCACGAACACCGGGGAGCTGTTTTTT
>NA|TRBJ2-5|18|NA|TRBV6-1
CASSEVEFPRSYQETQYF
TGTGCCAGCAGTGAAGTGGAGTTCCCTCGCTCGTACCAAGAGACCCAGTACTTC
>once|TRBJ2-4|16|NA|TRBV6-5
CASSYYAQGAKNIQYF
TGTGCCAGCAGTTACTACGCGCAGGGGGCCAAAAACATTCAGTACTTC
>NA|TRBJ2-1|14|NA|TRBV6-5
CASSYSTIYNEQFF
TGTGCCAGCAGTTACTCGACCATATACAATGAGCAGTTCTTC